These 30 T cell receptor beta chains originate from one sample sequenced in a study of blood T cell repertoires in COVID-19. The table came from immunoSEQ multiplex PCR; TCRdb's copy has only in-frame clones and leaves some out. The repertoire has some 520,000 clones, about 91% of them found once; the top ten carry roughly 1%. The sequenced sample was peripheral blood. The receptor source for this set is a man between 18 and 29 years old with COVID-19, enrolled during active disease.

This chain connects TRBV5-6 to TRBJ2-7; TRBD2 matches at 9 bases. Germline lookup yields CDR1 SGHDT and CDR2 YYEEEE. The CDR3 contains 18 residues. The V gene end was trimmed by 0 bases and the J gene end by 3 bases; junction bases not matched to a gene: 13. The CDR3 coding sequence is TGTGCCAGCAGCTTGGGAGGGCTAGCGGGGATAGGGGTCTACGAGCAGTACTTC. It specifies CASSLGGLAGIGVYEQYF.

The V and J genes are TRBV21-1 and TRBJ2-7; TRBD2, as called in the table, went unchecked against the DNA. TRBV21-1 is listed as a pseudogene. This CDR3 has 16 residues. The CDR3 sequence: CASSKVSGGSSYEQYF. In DNA, the CDR3 is TGTGCCAGCAGCAAAGTTAGCGGGGGGAGCTCCTACGAGCAGTACTTC.

This clone was observed a single time. V and J are TRBV10-3 and TRBJ2-1, with 9 positions matching TRBD2. V gave up 0 bases and J gave up 8 bases; unmatched junction bases: 5. Germline lookup yields CDR1 ENHRY and CDR2 SYGVKD. The CDR3 spans 15 residues. The CDR3 DNA sequence: TGTGCCATCAGTGAGTCGGTAGCGGGGGTTGATGAGCAGTTCTTC. This encodes CAISESVAGVDEQFF.

The chain is built from TRBV29-1 and TRBJ2-7; no firm D call. CDR1 and CDR2 from the germline V gene are SQVTM and ANQGSEA. The V gene lost 4 bases and the J gene lost 2 bases, with 12 bases spanning the gap. This CDR3 comprises 13 residues. The CDR3 protein is CSVVVLTTYEQYF. CDR3 DNA: TGCAGCGTTGTCGTGCTGACAACCTACGAGCAGTACTTC.

The genes are TRBV12-3 or TRBV12-4 and TRBJ2-5; TRBD1 aligns across 7 bases. After removal of 4 bases from V and 1 base from J, the junction contained 0 bases not matched to a gene. This CDR3 is built from 13 residues. For the CDR3, the DNA is TGTGCCAGCAGTTGGGACAGCCAAGAGACCCAGTACTTC. Protein product: CASSWDSQETQYF.

The gene calls are TRBV11-3 and TRBJ2-7; the D gene is possibly TRBD2 (6 bases). CDR1 is SGHNT, CDR2 YENEEA, per germline. The CDR3 sequence is 12 residues long. The V end was cut by 2 bases, the J end by 6 bases, with 8 bases between. The CDR3 DNA follows: TGTGCCAGCAGCTTACGGGAGTTCGAGCAGTACTTC. Encoded protein: CASSLREFEQYF.

The rearrangement joins TRBV2 to TRBJ2-7, with TRBD2 identical over 8 bases. The CDR3 loop spans 15 amino acids. Germline CDR1 SNHLY, CDR2 FYNNEI. V lost 0 bases and J lost 3; bases outside the gene matches: 4. The CDR3 coding sequence is TGTGCCAGCAGTGAAGCCCGGACTAGCCTCTACGAGCAGTACTTC. It codes for CASSEARTSLYEQYF.

The chain carries TRBV12-2 and TRBJ2-7; TRBD2 is taken as the D call from the table, unchecked against the DNA. TRBV12-2 is shown as a pseudogene. The CDR3 is made up of 13 amino acids. This chain's CDR3 is CASRQDLGGEQYF. The CDR3 DNA follows: TGTGCAAGTCGCCAGGACTTGGGGGGCGAGCAGTACTTC.

V usage is TRBV6-5 and J usage is TRBJ1-3; a weak D match, TRBD1 (5 bases). Trimming removed 5 bases from V and 2 bases from J, with 13 bases in between. This CDR3 spans 15 amino acids. Germline V CDR1 and CDR2: MNHEY, SVGAGI. CDR3 sequence (DNA): TGTGCCAGCAGTCCGGGGACTCCCCCTGGAAACACCATATATTTT. Encoded protein: CASSPGTPPGNTIYF.

The chain links TRBV27 to TRBJ2-7; TRBD1 matches at 10 bases. The CDR3 loop spans 14 amino acids. CDR1 MNHEY and CDR2 SMNVEV come from the germline V gene (reference sequence). J was trimmed by 6 bases and V by 3 bases; bases with no gene match: 5. The DNA of the CDR3 is TGTGCCAGCAGTTTCCGGGACAGGGGCTCCGAGCAGTACTTC. Translated: CASSFRDRGSEQYF.

The genes are TRBV15 and TRBJ1-1; D is perhaps TRBD1 (6 bases). The V gene lost 9 bases and the J gene lost 0 bases, with 17 bases spanning the gap. CDR1 is LNHNV, CDR2 YYDKDF, per germline (reference sequence). The CDR3 sequence is 15 residues long. The CDR3: CATASDSLMNTEAFF. The CDR3 nucleotides are TGTGCCACAGCGTCGGACAGCCTAATGAACACTGAAGCTTTCTTT.

The chain joins TRBV19 to TRBJ1-1; possibly TRBD1 for D (6 bases). Germline assignment: CDR1 LNHDA and CDR2 SQIVND (reference sequence). The CDR3 extends over 15 amino acids. V was cut by 5 bases and J by 2 bases, with 15 bases left in between. The CDR3 loop is CASSETGTHNTEAFF. CDR3 sequence (DNA): TGTGCCAGTAGTGAAACCGGGACACACAACACTGAAGCTTTCTTT.

V is TRBV5-1 and J is TRBJ2-5; 8 nucleotides agree with TRBD2. The junction had 12 bases not matched to a gene; V was cut back by 4 bases and J by 4 bases. This CDR3 contains 16 residues. Per the germline V gene, CDR1 is SGHRS and CDR2 is YFSETQ. CDR3 bases: TGCGCCAGCAGCCGAATTTGGTCGGGGGGGCCAGAGACCCAGTACTTC. Its protein is CASSRIWSGGPETQYF.

The V and J genes are TRBV6-1 and TRBJ1-4; D perhaps matches TRBD1 (5 bases). Germline CDR1 is MNHNS and CDR2 is SASEGT. Trimming pared 2 bases from V and 6 bases from J, leaving 16 bases between. The CDR3 consists of 16 residues. CDR3 region: CASSELTGTPYEKLFF. As DNA, the CDR3 is TGTGCCAGCAGTGAACTAACCGGGACTCCTTATGAAAAACTGTTTTTT.

The rearrangement links TRBV9 to TRBJ2-4, with D tentatively TRBD1 (6 bases). This CDR3 spans 14 amino acids. The V end lost 5 bases, the J end lost 2 bases, and 11 bases lay between the germline ends. Germline V gene lookup returns CDR1 SGDLS and CDR2 YYNGEE. This chain's CDR3 is CASSQDSSKNIQYF. For the CDR3, the DNA is TGTGCCAGCAGTCAGGACAGCTCCAAAAACATTCAGTACTTC.

The V and J genes are TRBV6-5 and TRBJ2-7, with D perhaps matching TRBD1 (6 bases). V dropped 10 bases and J dropped 3 bases, with 13 bases sitting between them. The CDR3 length is 12 residues. Germline V lookup: CDR1 MNHEY, CDR2 SVGAGI. The CDR3 nucleotides are TGTGCCACACGGGACAACCTCTACGAGCAGTACTTC. It yields the protein CATRDNLYEQYF.

The J gene is TRBJ2-3, the V gene TRBV6-6; 11 positions match TRBD2. With 2 bases clipped from V and 4 bases from J, the junction kept 2 bases outside the gene matches. The germline V gene encodes CDR1 MNHNY and CDR2 SVGAGI (reference sequence). This CDR3 is built from 15 residues. CDR3 in amino acids: CASSYTGLAADTQYF. DNA of the CDR3: TGTGCCAGCAGTTACACGGGACTAGCGGCAGATACGCAGTATTTT.

The J gene is TRBJ2-7, the V gene TRBV19; a weak D match, TRBD2 (6 bases). Germline lookup yields CDR1 LNHDA and CDR2 SQIVND (reference sequence). This CDR3 comprises 15 residues. V lost 6 bases and J lost 2, with 17 bases in between. The chain's CDR3 is CASRISPTGAYEQYF. The CDR3 region has the DNA TGTGCCAGTAGGATCTCCCCGACGGGGGCCTACGAGCAGTACTTC. Full variable domain (outside the CDR3, taken from reference TRBV19 and TRBJ2-7): DGGITQSPKYLFRKEGQNVTLSCEQNLNHDAMYWYRQDPGQGLRLIYYSQIVNDFQKGDIAEGYSVSREKKESFPLTVTSAQKNPTAFYLCASRISPTGAYEQYFGPGTRLTVT.

This clone appeared a single time. This chain links TRBV30 with TRBJ2-5, with a tentative D call TRBD1 (5 bases). The CDR3 runs 13 residues. Germline assignment: CDR1 GTSNPN and CDR2 SVGIG (reference sequence). Between the trimmed V and J ends, which lost 1 base and 4 bases, there was a span of 10 bases. The CDR3 nucleotides are TGTGCCTGGAGTGGCTGGGGCGGAGAGACCCAGTACTTC. Encoded protein: CAWSGWGGETQYF. Drawing the rest from reference TRBV30 and TRBJ2-5, the complete variable domain is SQTIHQWPATLVQPVGSPLSLECTVEGTSNPNLYWYRQAAGRGLQLLFYSVGIGQISSEVPQNLSASRPQDRQFILSSKKLLLSDSGFYLCAWSGWGGETQYFGPGTRLLVL.

The V and J genes are TRBV7-9 and TRBJ2-7, with 7 bases identical to TRBD1. CDR1 and CDR2 (germline): SEHNR, FQNEAQ (reference sequence). CDR3 length equals 17 residues. V trimming: 0 bases; J trimming: 3 bases; junction bases outside the gene matches: 11. As DNA, the CDR3 is TGTGCCAGCAGCTTAGCGTCTTGGGACAGTCTGATCTACGAGCAGTACTTC. Its protein is CASSLASWDSLIYEQYF.

The chain recombines TRBV6-5 with TRBJ1-1; D may be TRBD1 (6 bases). V dropped 0 bases and J dropped 4 bases, with 12 bases sitting between them. CDR1 MNHEY and CDR2 SVGAGI come from the germline V gene. The length of the CDR3 is 15 residues. Here the CDR3 reads CASSYSRRTATEAFF. CDR3 DNA: TGTGCCAGCAGTTACTCGAGAAGGACAGCCACTGAAGCTTTCTTT.

CDR3 loop: CASSRTSEQYF. The CDR3 nucleotides are TGTGCCAGCAGTAGGACTAGTGAGCAGTACTTC. The V gene is TRBV6-2 or TRBV6-3, the J gene TRBJ2-7; 7 bases match TRBD2. The V gene end was trimmed by 5 bases and the J gene end by 7 bases; junction bases not matched to a gene: 2. The CDR3 is made up of 11 amino acids. Germline lookup yields CDR1 MNHEY and CDR2 SVGEGT.

The chain carries TRBV2 and TRBJ2-1; 8 bases align to TRBD1. The trim removed 3 bases at V and 10 bases at J, leaving 11 bases unmatched. The CDR3 is made up of 15 amino acids. Germline CDR1 is SNHLY and CDR2 is FYNNEI. In nucleotides, the CDR3 is TGTGCCAGCAGTGATGGGACAGGTGAGGTTATGGAGCAGTTCTTC. Encoded protein: CASSDGTGEVMEQFF.

This sequence joins TRBV6-6 and TRBJ1-6, with 12 nucleotides matching TRBD1. Per germline, CDR1 MNHNY and CDR2 SVGAGI (reference sequence). CDR3 length: 13 residues. J gave up 9 bases and V 8 bases, and 2 bases lay outside the gene matches. In DNA form, the CDR3 reads TGTGCCAGCGGGACAGGGGGCACTTCACCCCTCCACTTT. Its translation is CASGTGGTSPLHF.

As to this clone: In the same sample, other DNA sequences code for this CDR3. The chain uses TRBV12-3 or TRBV12-4 and TRBJ1-5; unclear D gene. The CDR3 sequence is 12 residues long. Trimming pared 7 bases from V and 0 bases from J, leaving 4 bases between. CDR3: CASTGSNQPQHF. CDR3 in DNA: TGTGCCAGCACCGGTAGCAATCAGCCCCAGCATTTT.

The chain joins TRBV5-1 to TRBJ2-2; TRBD2 agrees at 8 bases. The V gene end was trimmed by 2 bases and the J gene end by 2 bases; junction bases not matched to a gene: 5. This CDR3 is built from 16 residues. Germline assignment: CDR1 SGHRS and CDR2 YFSETQ. CDR3 DNA: TGCGCCAGCAGCTTTAGTAGCGGGGTTAACACCGGGGAGCTGTTTTTT. Translating gives CASSFSSGVNTGELFF.

This chain connects TRBV11-3 to TRBJ2-1; D perhaps matches TRBD2 (5 bases). The CDR3 loop spans 19 amino acids. The germline gives CDR1 SGHNT, CDR2 YENEEA. Trimming left V 3 bases short and J 1 base short, with 22 bases between. CDR3 bases: TGTGCCAGCAGCTTCACCGGGATGTATTCCCTCGGATCCTACAATGAGCAGTTCTTC. It codes for CASSFTGMYSLGSYNEQFF.

V gene TRBV5-4 combines with J gene TRBJ1-1; perhaps TRBD1 as D (6 bases). V was clipped by 5 bases and J by 5 bases, with 16 bases between them. The CDR3 runs to 14 residues. Germline CDR1 is SGHNT and CDR2 is YYREEE (reference sequence). CDR3: CASSSGGQGTEAFF. The CDR3 DNA reads as TGTGCCAGCAGTTCCGGGGGGCAGGGGACTGAAGCTTTCTTT.

V gene TRBV4-1 combines with J gene TRBJ2-2; TRBD1 might be the D (7 bases). The CDR3 contains 15 residues. Germline loops: CDR1 MGHRA, CDR2 YSYEKL. V was shortened by 0 bases and J by 9 bases, with 14 bases between the two germline ends. The CDR3 loop is CASSQDVQGGRELFF. The CDR3 nucleotides are TGCGCCAGCAGCCAAGATGTCCAGGGGGGCAGGGAGCTGTTTTTT.

The rearrangement links TRBV10-2 to TRBJ2-1, with 10 nucleotides matching TRBD2. The CDR3 contains 20 residues. Per the germline V gene, CDR1 is WSHSY and CDR2 is SAAADI. J lost 2 bases, V lost 3 bases, and 16 bases had no gene match. The CDR3 nucleotides read TGCGCCAGCAGTGACAGCCCAGCGGGGGGGCTTAAACGTCCCTACAATGAGCAGTTCTTC. This sequence encodes CASSDSPAGGLKRPYNEQFF.